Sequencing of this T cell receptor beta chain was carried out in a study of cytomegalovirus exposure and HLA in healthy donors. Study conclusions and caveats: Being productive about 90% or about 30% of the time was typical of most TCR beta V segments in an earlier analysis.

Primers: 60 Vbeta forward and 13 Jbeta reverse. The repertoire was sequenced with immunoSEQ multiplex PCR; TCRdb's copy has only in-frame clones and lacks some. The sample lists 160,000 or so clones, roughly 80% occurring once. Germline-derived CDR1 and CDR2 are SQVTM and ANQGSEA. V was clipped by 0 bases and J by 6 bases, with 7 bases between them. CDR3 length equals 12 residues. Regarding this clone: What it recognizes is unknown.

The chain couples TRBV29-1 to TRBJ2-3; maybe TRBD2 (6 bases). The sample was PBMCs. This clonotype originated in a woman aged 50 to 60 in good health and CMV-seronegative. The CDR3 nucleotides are TGCAGCGTTGAAGATCGGGGGGATACGCAGTATTTT. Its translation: CSVEDRGDTQYF.